Each of the 8 T cell receptor beta chains below was sequenced from the same sample in a study of metastatic and nonmetastatic thyroid tumors. TCRdb redid the clone calls on the PCR reads using MiXCR. The sample includes some 15,000 clones, around an eighth of them seen just once. Treatment of any kind had been given to no patient before thyroid surgery. Sequences were obtained from tumor tissue. The origin of the receptors is a female donor with papillary thyroid cancer or a benign thyroid nodule (not recorded which). Some clones in this sample may be carry-over from other donors' samples.

This clone was seen at least ten times. In DNA form, the CDR3 reads TGTGCCAGCAATAAAGGAGCGGGACAGCCGGCCTACGAGCAGTACTTC. Amino acid sequence: CASNKGAGQPAYEQYF. The chain couples TRBV6-1 to TRBJ2-7; D may match TRBD1 or TRBD2 (7 bases each). V lost 7 bases, J lost 2 bases, and 21 bases lay in between. This CDR3 spans 16 amino acids. Germline CDR1 reads MNHNS; CDR2 reads SASEGT.

This clone was found many times. This rearrangement joins TRBV11-2 to TRBJ2-2; D gene uncertain. CDR1 SGHAT and CDR2 FQNNGV come from the germline V gene. This CDR3 is built from 13 residues. V gave up 1 base and J gave up 5 bases, with 5 bases separating them. The chain's CDR3 is CASSLGGTGELFF. In nucleotides, the CDR3 is TGTGCCAGCAGCTTAGGGGGAACCGGGGAGCTGTTTTTT.

In this sample, this clone turned up many times. CDR3 nucleotide sequence: TGTGCCAGTAGTATGGACAGGGGAAATTCACCCCTCCACTTT. It yields the protein CASSMDRGNSPLHF. The genes are TRBV19 and TRBJ1-6, with TRBD1 identical over 9 bases. This CDR3 spans 14 amino acids. V shed 3 bases, J shed 7 bases, and the junction held 1 base outside the gene matches. CDR1 and CDR2 (germline): LNHDA, SQIVND (reference sequence).

This clone was counted many times. The rearrangement uses TRBV20-1 and TRBJ2-1, with 11 nucleotides matching TRBD2. J lost 7 bases, V lost 6 bases, and 11 bases had no gene match. The CDR3 covers 15 residues. Germline V gene lookup returns CDR1 DFQATT and CDR2 SNEGSKA (reference sequence). The CDR3 loop is CSALSGRAGRNEQFF. As DNA, the CDR3 is TGCAGTGCCCTTAGCGGGAGGGCTGGGCGGAATGAGCAGTTCTTC.

This clone showed up many times. This sequence joins TRBV20-1 and TRBJ2-5, with 12 nucleotides matching TRBD2. The CDR3 runs to 19 residues. Germline V gives CDR1 DFQATT, CDR2 SNEGSKA (reference sequence). J lost 4 bases, V lost 3 bases, and 18 bases had no gene match. The CDR3 spells CSARHLALTSGSIGETQYF. As DNA, the CDR3 is TGCAGTGCTAGGCACTTAGCCCTGACTAGCGGGAGTATTGGAGAGACCCAGTACTTC.

This clone was observed at least ten times. The V call is TRBV7-9, the J call TRBJ2-1, with D hard to call. The germline V gene encodes CDR1 SEHNR and CDR2 FQNEAQ (reference sequence). V dropped 1 base and J dropped 9 bases, with 13 bases sitting between them. This CDR3 region has 14 residues. The CDR3 coding sequence is TGTGCCAGCAGCTTAGAGAAGAGCTTTAGTGAGCAGTTCTTC. It translates to CASSLEKSFSEQFF.

Many counts were recorded for this clone. The V gene is TRBV6-5, the J gene TRBJ1-1, with TRBD1 matching over 8 bases. Germline CDR1 MNHEY, CDR2 SVGAGI. J was trimmed by 0 bases and V by 0 bases; bases with no gene match: 3. CDR3 length: 16 residues. The CDR3 region is CASSYSRDRMNTEAFF. CDR3 DNA sequence: TGTGCCAGCAGTTACTCGAGGGACAGGATGAACACTGAAGCTTTCTTT.

This clone was seen a handful of times. CDR3 DNA sequence: TGTGCCAGCAGTTACGTACTAGCGGGATCGGAGACCCAGTACTTC. This translates into CASSYVLAGSETQYF. V gene TRBV6-6 combines with J gene TRBJ2-5, with TRBD2 matching 10 bases. V gave up 2 bases and J gave up 5 bases; unmatched junction bases: 5. The germline CDR1 and CDR2 sequences are MNHNY and SVGAGI (reference sequence). The CDR3 loop spans 15 amino acids.